The 2 T cell receptor beta chains below all came from one sample that was sequenced in a study of cytomegalovirus exposure and HLA in healthy donors. The PCR ran on 60 Vbeta and 13 Jbeta primers. Generated by immunoSEQ multiplex PCR, the TCRdb table keeps only in-frame clones and is missing some. This table has some 120,000 clones, around 75% appearing once. Sequencing was performed on PBMCs. The receptors come from a woman aged 18 to 35 in good health and CMV-seronegative.

This rearrangement joins TRBV9 to TRBJ2-3; D may be TRBD1 (5 bases). With 0 bases removed from V and 0 bases from J, the gap between germline ends came to 8 bases. Germline-derived CDR1 and CDR2 are SGDLS and YYNGEE. The CDR3 runs 15 residues. Here the CDR3 reads CASSVEGASTDTQYF. DNA for the CDR3: TGTGCCAGCAGCGTAGAAGGGGCGAGCACAGATACGCAGTATTTT.

The chain combines TRBV7-8 with TRBJ2-7; 7 nucleotides agree with TRBD1. The germline V gene has CDR1 SGHVS and CDR2 FQNEAQ. The V and J ends lost 6 bases and 3 bases, in that order; junction bases with no gene match: 2. CDR3 length: 12 amino acids. CDR3 bases: TGTGCCAGCAGGGGACAGAACTACGAGCAGTACTTC. Translated, it gives CASRGQNYEQYF.